What follows are 3 T cell receptor beta chains derived from one specimen sequenced in a study of T cell responses to AZD1222 COVID-19 vaccine (dated by TCRdb to the early 2020s). Reading the label with the study, this specimen's time point is: baseline before first vaccination. Library method: the immunoSEQ multiplex PCR assay. As stored in TCRdb, this immuneACCESS dataset retains in-frame rearrangements with V and J assigned. A fraction of the clones does not appear; measured against another copy, unresolved V genes explain less than half of the discrepancy, and the remainder lacks a known reason. The sample profile shows about 110,000 clones; just under 95% of them were found once. Roughly 2% of the sample rests with the top ten. Sequencing was performed on peripheral blood, taken on day 0 of AZD1222 vaccination. These receptors came from an adult in good health.

The rearrangement links TRBV7-8 to TRBJ1-2; D is unclear. V lost 6 bases to trimming and J lost 8 bases, with 19 bases between them. Germline V gives CDR1 SGHVS, CDR2 FQNEAQ. The CDR3 is 14 amino acids. This CDR3 reads CASRDERQTGGYTF. For the CDR3, the DNA is TGTGCCAGCAGGGACGAGAGGCAGACGGGAGGCTACACCTTC.

The J gene is TRBJ1-2, the V gene TRBV19; 8 bases are a match to TRBD1. The CDR3 is 13 residues long. The V gene end was trimmed by 10 bases and the J gene end by 5 bases; junction bases not matched to a gene: 9. The germline V gene has CDR1 LNHDA and CDR2 SQIVND (reference sequence). The CDR3 region is CATKSDRGYGYTF. The CDR3, as DNA: TGTGCCACTAAGTCTGACAGGGGATATGGCTACACCTTC.

The chain is built from TRBV18 and TRBJ1-6, with D hard to call. Germline V lookup: CDR1 KGHSH, CDR2 LQKENI. This CDR3 has 16 amino acids. V was shortened by 4 bases and J by 0 bases, with 10 bases between the two germline ends. The CDR3 sequence: CASSLMGSSYNSPLHF. The CDR3 DNA follows: TGTGCCAGCTCACTTATGGGTAGCTCCTATAATTCACCCCTCCACTTT.